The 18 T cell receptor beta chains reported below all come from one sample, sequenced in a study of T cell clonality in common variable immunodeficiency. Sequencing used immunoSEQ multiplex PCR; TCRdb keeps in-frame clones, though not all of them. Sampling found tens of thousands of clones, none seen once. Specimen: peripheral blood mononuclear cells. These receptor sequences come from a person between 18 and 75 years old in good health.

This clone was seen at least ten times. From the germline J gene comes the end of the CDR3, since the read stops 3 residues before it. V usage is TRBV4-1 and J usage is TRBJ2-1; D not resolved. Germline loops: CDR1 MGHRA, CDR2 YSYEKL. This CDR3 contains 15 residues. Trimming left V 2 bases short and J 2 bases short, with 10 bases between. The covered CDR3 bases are TGCGCCAGCAGCCAACCGCGCATGCCCTACAATGAG. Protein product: CASSQPRMPYNE. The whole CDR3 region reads CASSQPRMPYNEQFF.

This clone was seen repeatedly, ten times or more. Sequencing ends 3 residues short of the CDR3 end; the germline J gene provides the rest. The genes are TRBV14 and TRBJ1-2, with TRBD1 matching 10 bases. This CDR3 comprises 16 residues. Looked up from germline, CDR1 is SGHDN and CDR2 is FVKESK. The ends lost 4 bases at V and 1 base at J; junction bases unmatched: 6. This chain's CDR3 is CASSRLTGGYNYGYTF. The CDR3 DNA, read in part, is TGTGCCAGCAGCCGCCTGACAGGGGGCTATAACTATGGC. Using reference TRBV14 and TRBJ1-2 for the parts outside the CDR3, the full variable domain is EAGVTQFPSHSVIEKGQTVTLRCDPISGHDNLYWYRRVMGKEIKFLLHFVKESKQDESGMPNNRFLAERTGGTYSTLKVQPAELEDSGVYFCASSRLTGGYNYGYTFGSGTRLTVV.

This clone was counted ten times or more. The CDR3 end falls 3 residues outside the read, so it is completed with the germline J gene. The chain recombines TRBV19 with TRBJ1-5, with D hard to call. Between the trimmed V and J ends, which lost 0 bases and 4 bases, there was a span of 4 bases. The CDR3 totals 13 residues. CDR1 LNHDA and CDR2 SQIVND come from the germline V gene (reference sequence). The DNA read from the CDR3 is TGTGCCAGTAGTATAGAGAGGAATCAGCCC. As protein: CASSIERNQP. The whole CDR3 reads CASSIERNQPQHF.

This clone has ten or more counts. The part of the CDR3 DNA that was read is TGTGCCAGCAGCTTCGGACTAGCGGGGACCTCCTACGAG. Encoded protein: CASSFGLAGTSYE. The CDR3 in full is CASSFGLAGTSYEQYF. The chain has TRBV7-8 and TRBJ2-7, with 12 nucleotides matching TRBD2. The read gets to within 3 residues of the CDR3 end, and the germline J gene fills in the rest. From germline, CDR1 is SGHVS and CDR2 FQNEAQ. Trimming at V came to 3 bases and at J to 0 bases, leaving 3 bases not matched to a gene. CDR3 length: 16 residues.

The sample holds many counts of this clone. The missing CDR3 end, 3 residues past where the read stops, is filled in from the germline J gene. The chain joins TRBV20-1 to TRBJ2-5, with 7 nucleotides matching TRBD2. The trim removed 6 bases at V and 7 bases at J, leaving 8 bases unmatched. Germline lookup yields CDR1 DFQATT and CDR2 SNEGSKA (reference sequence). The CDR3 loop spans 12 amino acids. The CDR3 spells CSALPREGTQYF. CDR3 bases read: TGCAGTGCCCTACCCAGGGAGGGGACC.

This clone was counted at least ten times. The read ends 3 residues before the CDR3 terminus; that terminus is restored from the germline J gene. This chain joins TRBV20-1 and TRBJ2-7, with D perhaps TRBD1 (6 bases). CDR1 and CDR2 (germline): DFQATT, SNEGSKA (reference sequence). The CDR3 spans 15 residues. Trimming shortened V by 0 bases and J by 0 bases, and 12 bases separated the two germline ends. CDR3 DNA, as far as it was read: TGCAGTGCTAGAGAGGGGCAGGGACACTCCTACGAG. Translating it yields CSAREGQGHSYE. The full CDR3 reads CSAREGQGHSYEQYF.

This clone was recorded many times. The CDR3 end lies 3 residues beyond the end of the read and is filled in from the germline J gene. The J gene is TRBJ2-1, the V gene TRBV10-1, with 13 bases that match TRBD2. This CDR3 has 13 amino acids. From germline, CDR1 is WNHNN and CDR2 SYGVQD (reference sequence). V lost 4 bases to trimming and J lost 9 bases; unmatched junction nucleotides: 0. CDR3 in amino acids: CASSGLAGGEQFF. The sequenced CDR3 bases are TGCGCCAGCAGTGGACTAGCGGGGGGTGAG.

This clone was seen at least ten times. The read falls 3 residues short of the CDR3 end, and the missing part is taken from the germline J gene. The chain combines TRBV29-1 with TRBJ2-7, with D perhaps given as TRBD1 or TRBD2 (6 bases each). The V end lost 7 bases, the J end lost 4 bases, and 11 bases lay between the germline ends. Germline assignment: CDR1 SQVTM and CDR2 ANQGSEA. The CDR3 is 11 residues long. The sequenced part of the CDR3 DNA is TGCAGCGGACAGGAGGGATACGAG. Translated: CSGQEGYE. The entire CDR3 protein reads CSGQEGYEQYF.

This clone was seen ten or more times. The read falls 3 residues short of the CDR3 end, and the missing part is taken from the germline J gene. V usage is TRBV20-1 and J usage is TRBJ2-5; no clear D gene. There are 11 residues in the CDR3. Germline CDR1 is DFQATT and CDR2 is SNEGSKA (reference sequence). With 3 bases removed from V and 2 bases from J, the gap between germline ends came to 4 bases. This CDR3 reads CSASLQETQYF. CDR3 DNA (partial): TGCAGTGCTAGCCTGCAAGAGACC.

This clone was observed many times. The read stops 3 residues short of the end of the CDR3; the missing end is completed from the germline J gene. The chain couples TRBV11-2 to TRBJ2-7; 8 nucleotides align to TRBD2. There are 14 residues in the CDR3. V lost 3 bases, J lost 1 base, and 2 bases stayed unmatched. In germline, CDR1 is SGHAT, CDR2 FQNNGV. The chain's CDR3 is CASSFQRESYEQYF. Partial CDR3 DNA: TGTGCCAGCAGCTTCCAGCGGGAGTCCTACGAG.

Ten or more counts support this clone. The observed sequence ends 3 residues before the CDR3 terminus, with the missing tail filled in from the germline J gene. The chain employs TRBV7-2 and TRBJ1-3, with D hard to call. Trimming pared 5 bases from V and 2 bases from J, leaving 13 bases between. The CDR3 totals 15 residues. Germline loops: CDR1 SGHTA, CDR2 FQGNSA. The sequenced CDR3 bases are TGTGCCAGCAGCCCTAGGACTACGACTGGAAACACC. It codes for CASSPRTTTGNT. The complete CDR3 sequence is CASSPRTTTGNTIYF.

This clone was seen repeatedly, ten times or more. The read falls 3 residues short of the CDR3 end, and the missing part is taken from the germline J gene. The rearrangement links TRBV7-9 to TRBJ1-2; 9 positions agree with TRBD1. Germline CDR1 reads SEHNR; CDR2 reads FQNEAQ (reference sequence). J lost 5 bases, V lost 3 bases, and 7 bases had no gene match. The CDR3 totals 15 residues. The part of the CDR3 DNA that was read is TGTGCCAGCAGCTTGACAGGGGGAGAAGAGTATGGC. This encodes CASSLTGGEEYG. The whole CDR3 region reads CASSLTGGEEYGYTF.

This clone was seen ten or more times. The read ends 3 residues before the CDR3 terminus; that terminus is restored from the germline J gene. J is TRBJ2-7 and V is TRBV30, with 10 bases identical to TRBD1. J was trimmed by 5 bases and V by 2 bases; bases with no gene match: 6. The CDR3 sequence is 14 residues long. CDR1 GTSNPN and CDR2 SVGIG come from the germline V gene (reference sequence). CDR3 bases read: TGTGCCTGGAGTCCGGGACAGGGGATAAACGAG. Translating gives CAWSPGQGINE. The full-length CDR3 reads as CAWSPGQGINEQYF.

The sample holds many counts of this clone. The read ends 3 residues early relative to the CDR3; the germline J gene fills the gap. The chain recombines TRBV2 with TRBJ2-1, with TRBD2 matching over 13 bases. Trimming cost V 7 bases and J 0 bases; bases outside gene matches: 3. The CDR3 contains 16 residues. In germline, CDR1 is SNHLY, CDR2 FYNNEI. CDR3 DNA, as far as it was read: TGTGCCAGCATGAGGACTAGCGGGAGCTCCTACAATGAG. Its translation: CASMRTSGSSYNE. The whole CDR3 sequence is CASMRTSGSSYNEQFF. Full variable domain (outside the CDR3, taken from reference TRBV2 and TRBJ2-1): EPEVTQTPSHQVTQMGQEVILRCVPISNHLYFYWYRQILGQKVEFLVSFYNNEISEKSEIFDDQFSVERPDGSNFTLKIRSTKLEDSAMYFCASMRTSGSSYNEQFFGPGTRLTVL.

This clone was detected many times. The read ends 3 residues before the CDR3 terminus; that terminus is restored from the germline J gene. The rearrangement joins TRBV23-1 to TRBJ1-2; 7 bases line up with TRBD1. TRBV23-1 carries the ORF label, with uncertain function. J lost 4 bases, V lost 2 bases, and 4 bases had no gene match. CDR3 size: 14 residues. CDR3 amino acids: CASSQRGHIYGYTF. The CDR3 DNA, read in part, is TGCGCCAGCAGTCAAAGGGGGCACATCTATGGC.

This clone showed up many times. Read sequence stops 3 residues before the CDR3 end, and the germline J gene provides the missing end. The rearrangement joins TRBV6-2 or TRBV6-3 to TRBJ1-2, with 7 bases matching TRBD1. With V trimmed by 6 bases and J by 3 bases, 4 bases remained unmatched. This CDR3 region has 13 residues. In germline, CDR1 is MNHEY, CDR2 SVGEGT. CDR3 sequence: CASRSTGDYGYTF. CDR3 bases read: TGTGCCAGCAGATCTACAGGGGACTATGGC.

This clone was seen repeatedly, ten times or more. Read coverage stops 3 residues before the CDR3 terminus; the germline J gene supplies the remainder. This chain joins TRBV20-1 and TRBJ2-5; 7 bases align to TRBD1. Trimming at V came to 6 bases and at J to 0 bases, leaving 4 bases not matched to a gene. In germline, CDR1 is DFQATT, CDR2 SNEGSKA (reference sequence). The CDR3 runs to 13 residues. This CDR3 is CSAGGQDQETQYF. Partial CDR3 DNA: TGCAGTGCCGGAGGACAGGACCAAGAGACC.

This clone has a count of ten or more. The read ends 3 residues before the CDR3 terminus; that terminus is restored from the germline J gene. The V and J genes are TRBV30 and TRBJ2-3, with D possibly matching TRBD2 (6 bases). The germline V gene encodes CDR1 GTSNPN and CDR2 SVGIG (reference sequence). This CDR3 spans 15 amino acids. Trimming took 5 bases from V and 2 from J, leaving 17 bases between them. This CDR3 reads CAWGGLGDATDTQYF. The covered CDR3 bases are TGTGCCTGGGGGGGGTTGGGGGACGCCACAGATACG.